The sequence of this T cell receptor beta chain was determined in a study of blood T cell repertoires in COVID-19. Turning to the study itself: The samples span acute and convalescent COVID-19 from the United States, Italy and Spain. Sample material is recorded as cDNA or gDNA derived from T cells, B-cell-depleted T cells, or PBMCs.

Methods used by the authors: Researchers report that nucleated cell counts were estimated from reference gene primer amplification. Repertoires were generated with immunoSEQ multiplex PCR, while TCRdb's copy carries only in-frame clones and drops some. For V, J and clone size, that table is used; D and trimming come from the DNA. The sample lists hundreds of thousands of clones, around 87% occurring once. This sequence originates from a woman aged 45 to 65 with active or convalescent COVID-19. Sequenced input: peripheral blood.

CDR3 in amino acids: CASSQALTGNTGELFF. CDR3 DNA: TGTGCCAGCAGCCAAGCGTTGACAGGGAACACCGGGGAGCTGTTTTTT. The chain couples TRBV3-1 (or the pseudogene TRBV3-2) to TRBJ2-2; possible D gene TRBD1, 6 bases. V lost 1 base and J lost 1, with 10 bases in between. CDR1 and CDR2 from the germline V gene are LGHDT and YNNKEL (reference sequence). This CDR3 spans 16 amino acids.